The clone carrying this T cell receptor (beta chain) is labeled medium-sized based on frequency. Its specificity is not known. From germline, CDR1 is MNHEY and CDR2 SVGAGI. This CDR3 comprises 16 residues. TRB was amplified from approximately 250 ng of peripheral blood genomic DNA per sample. One tube held mixed TRB-A and TRB-B primer pools for touch-down PCR. TCRdb re-called the multiplex PCR reads; one entry per CDR3 protein, DNA not given. Its clone listing holds about 3,900 distinct CDR3 sequences. This record belongs to a study of T cell clusters in autoimmune cytopenias. Whole-study results and caveats: TRB repertoire shifts in secondary cytopenia and chronic lymphocytic leukemia mostly reflected lymphoma, not autoimmunity.

Sequencing was performed on peripheral blood. The receptor was derived from a human donor with an autoimmune cytopenia or autoimmune hepatitis (not recorded which). The V and J genes are TRBV6-5 and TRBJ2-1; TCRdb outputs TRBD2, but without DNA this stays unchecked. The CDR3 sequence is CASSSPLASGRREQFF.